This T cell receptor (beta chain) was identified in a study of shared clonotypes between healthy human individuals. Study conclusions and caveats: Blood alone was sampled, and tissue repertoires likely differ.

The V and J ends lost 4 bases and 7 bases respectively, with 17 bases between them. The germline CDR1 and CDR2 sequences are GTSNPN and SVGIG (reference sequence). The CDR3 sequence is 15 residues long. Only Caucasian adults living in Nashville, Tennessee made up the donor group. Each cell subset's genomic DNA was divided evenly among several immunoSEQ plates. Profiled with immunoSEQ multiplex PCR; TCRdb holds only in-frame clones, not every one. The sample contains 450,000 or so clones, roughly three quarters of which appear only once. Turning to this clone: Its antigen is unknown.

Input material: PBMCs. The TCR originated in a woman aged 40 to 50 in good health. Some clones in this sample may be carry-over from other donors' samples. The chain links TRBV30 to TRBJ1-6; tentative D call: TRBD1 (5 bases). The CDR3 DNA reads TGTGCCTGGACCCCCGGGGGAGGTATCAATTCACCCCTCCACTTT. This sequence encodes CAWTPGGGINSPLHF.